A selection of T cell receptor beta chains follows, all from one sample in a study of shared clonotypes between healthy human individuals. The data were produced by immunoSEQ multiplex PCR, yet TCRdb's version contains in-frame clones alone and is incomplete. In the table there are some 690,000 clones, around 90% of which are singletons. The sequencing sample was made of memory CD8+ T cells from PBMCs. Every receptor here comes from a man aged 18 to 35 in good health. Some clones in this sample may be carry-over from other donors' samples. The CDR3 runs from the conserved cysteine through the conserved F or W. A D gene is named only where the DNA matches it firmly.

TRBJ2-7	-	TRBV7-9	CASSSQRTSYEQYF
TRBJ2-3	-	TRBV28	CASSLSESTDTQYF
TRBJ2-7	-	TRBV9	CASSVEPGAPYEQYF
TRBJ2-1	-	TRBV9	CASSVDGRHHYEQFF
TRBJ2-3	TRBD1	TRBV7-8	CASSLARTGVTDTQYF
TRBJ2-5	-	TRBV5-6	CASSLLANQETQYF
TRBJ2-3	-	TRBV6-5	CASSTGYLRDTQYF
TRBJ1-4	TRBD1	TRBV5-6	CASSWATGTNEKLFF
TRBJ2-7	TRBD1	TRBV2	CASTPGQGYEQYF
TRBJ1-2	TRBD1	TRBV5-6	CASSGQGQKGRVYGYTF
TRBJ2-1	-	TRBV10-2	CASSVLYNEQFF
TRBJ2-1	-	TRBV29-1	CSVEVGTFNNEQFF
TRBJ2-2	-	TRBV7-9	CASSFGAGTGELFF
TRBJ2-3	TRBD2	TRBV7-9	CASSLGPSGDTDTQYF
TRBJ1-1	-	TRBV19	CASTYMNTEAFF
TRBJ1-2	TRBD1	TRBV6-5	CASSLGGPGTAGYTF
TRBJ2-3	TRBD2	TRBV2	CASTRLAGKRTDTQYF
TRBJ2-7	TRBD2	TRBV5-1	CASSLAAGGLYDEQYF
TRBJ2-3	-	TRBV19	CASSSGLGWIDTQYF
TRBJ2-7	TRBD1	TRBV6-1	CASSAWDRFYEQYF
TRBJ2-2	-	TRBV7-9	CASSFRDSNTGELFF
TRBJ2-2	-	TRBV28	CASSPLRGAGTGELFF
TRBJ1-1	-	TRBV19	CASVYGGNTEAFF
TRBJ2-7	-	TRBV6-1	CASSEWGTGPYEQYF
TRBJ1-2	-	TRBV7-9	CASSSRLDKGEYGYTF
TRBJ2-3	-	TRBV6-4	CASSVGGGSTDTQYF
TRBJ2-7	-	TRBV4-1	CASSPIGTVTSYEQYF
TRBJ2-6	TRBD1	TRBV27	CASTAGGSGANVLTF
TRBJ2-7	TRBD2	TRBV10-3	CAIRIGGTSGRAAEQYF
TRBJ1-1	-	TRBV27	CASRGTWDTEAFF
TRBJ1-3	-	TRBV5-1	CASRTESSGNTIYF
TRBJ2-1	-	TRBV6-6	CASSNRREGGNEQFF
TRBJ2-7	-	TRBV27	CASSLGVGPKFSYEQYF
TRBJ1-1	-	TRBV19	CASSIRVVTAEAFF
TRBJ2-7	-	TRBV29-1	CSVEGGLSYEQYF
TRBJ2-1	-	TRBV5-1	CASSTREAFEQFF
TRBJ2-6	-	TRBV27	CASRGMPAGVYSGANVLTF
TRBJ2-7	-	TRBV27	CASSLTIPISYEQYF
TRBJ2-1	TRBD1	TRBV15	CATSRGRTGGFEQFF
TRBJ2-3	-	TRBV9	CASSVEPRENTDTQYF
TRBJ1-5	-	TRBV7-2	CASSLVGYSNQPQHF
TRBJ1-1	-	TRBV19	CASRVGGAGTEAFF
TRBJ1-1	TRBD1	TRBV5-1	CASRWDRVGTEAFF
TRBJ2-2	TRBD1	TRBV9	CASRGTGRNTGELFF
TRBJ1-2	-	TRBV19	CASSPLPYGYTF
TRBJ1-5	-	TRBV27	CASSSRDYQPQHF
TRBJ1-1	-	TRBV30	CAWTGWDTEAFF
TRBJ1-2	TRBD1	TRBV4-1	CASSQDWGTVANYGYTF